Listed below are T cell receptor beta chains from one sample, sequenced in a study of somatic mutations in cytotoxic T cells in rheumatoid arthritis. Generated by immunoSEQ multiplex PCR, the TCRdb table keeps only in-frame clones and is missing some. Of 23,000 or so clones listed, nearly 75% were seen once; the top ten hold more than 7.5%. Source material: CD8+ T cells sorted from blood. Receptors were obtained from a woman under 30 in good health. CDR3s include the opening cysteine and the closing phenylalanine or tryptophan. The D gene is left open where the match is weak. Where a row states a size, it is once, few, many or the class of an expanded clone; other rows omit it.

-	TRBV1	TRBJ2-7	-	TGCACCAGCAGCCAAGCCCCCACCCGACAACCATACGAGCAGTACTTC	CTSSQAPTRQPYEQYF
TRBD1	TRBV27	TRBJ2-7	few	TGTGCCAGCAGTTTAATTGGACAGGGTGGAGAGCAGTACTTC	CASSLIGQGGEQYF
TRBD1	TRBV5-1	TRBJ2-3	-	TGCGCCAGTCGGGGGCGGACAGGGGGCACAGATACGCAGTATTTT	CASRGRTGGTDTQYF
-	TRBV27	TRBJ1-4	-	TGTGCCAGCAGTTTGTCTAATAATGAAAAACTGTTTTTT	CASSLSNNEKLFF
-	TRBV7-8	TRBJ1-5	-	TGTGCCAGCAGCCTATCCGGGGTAGAAGATCAGCCCCAGCATTTT	CASSLSGVEDQPQHF
TRBD2	TRBV27	TRBJ2-1	once	TGTGCCAGCAGAACTAGCGGGTACAATGAGCAGTTCTTC	CASRTSGYNEQFF
-	TRBV7-9	TRBJ1-1	-	TGTGCCAGCACCGTGGGTGACACTGAAGCTTTCTTT	CASTVGDTEAFF
-	TRBV30	TRBJ2-2	-	TGTGCCTGGAGTGAATCCGGGGAGCTGTTTTTT	CAWSESGELFF
TRBD2	TRBV30	TRBJ2-1	-	TGTGCCTGGAGCTCTAGCGGCTTCGGTGAGCAGTTCTTC	CAWSSSGFGEQFF
TRBD1	TRBV28	TRBJ1-5	-	TGTGCCAGCAGTTTTGGAGGACAGGGGCATCAGCCCCAGCATTTT	CASSFGGQGHQPQHF
-	TRBV27	TRBJ2-2	once	TGTGCCAGCAGTGGGGGAGAGCCGAACACCGGGGAGCTGTTTTTT	CASSGGEPNTGELFF
-	TRBV9	TRBJ1-3	-	TGTGCCAGCAGGGGGGAGTCTGGAAACACCATATATTTT	CASRGESGNTIYF
-	TRBV7-9	TRBJ2-3	-	TGTGCCAGCAGCTTAGATGATACGCAGTATTTT	CASSLDDTQYF
-	TRBV27	TRBJ2-3	-	TGTGCCAGCAGTTGGGGGACCTCCGATACGCAGTATTTT	CASSWGTSDTQYF
TRBD2	TRBV2	TRBJ2-7	-	TGTGCCAGCCTGTGGGCTAGCGGGAGGTCGAACTCCTACGAGCAGTACTTC	CASLWASGRSNSYEQYF
-	TRBV28	TRBJ2-2	-	TGTGCCAGCAGTTTTCGGGGAGGCTTAGGGGAGCTGTTTTTT	CASSFRGGLGELFF
-	TRBV19	TRBJ2-7	-	TGTGCCAGTAGTATTAACAGGGTCTACGAGCAGTACTTC	CASSINRVYEQYF
-	TRBV4-1	TRBJ2-7	few	TGCGCCAGCAGCCAAGCCCCTACAACCCGGTGGGAGCAGTACTTC	CASSQAPTTRWEQYF
-	TRBV9	TRBJ1-6	-	TGTGCCAGCAGCAGTGGGAATTCACCCCTCCACTTT	CASSSGNSPLHF
-	TRBV29-1	TRBJ1-2	medium-sized	TGCAGCGTTGAGGATCCGTCAGGGTATGGCTACACCTTC	CSVEDPSGYGYTF
-	TRBV10-2	TRBJ2-7	-	TGCGCCAGCAGTAAGGAGGGAGGCTCCTACGAGCAGTACTTC	CASSKEGGSYEQYF
-	TRBV11-2	TRBJ2-3	-	TGTGCCAGCAGCTTAGATGTAGAGACAGCTAGCACAGATACGCAGTATTTT	CASSLDVETASTDTQYF
-	TRBV9	TRBJ2-3	-	TGTGCCAGCAGCGTAGGTGAGGGGGTAGGGACAGATACGCAGTATTTT	CASSVGEGVGTDTQYF
-	TRBV7-6	TRBJ2-2	-	TGTGCCAGCAGCTTTAGTTTCGGGGAGCTGTTTTTT	CASSFSFGELFF
-	TRBV2	TRBJ2-1	-	TGTGCCAGCAGTGAGAGGAACAATGAGCAGTTCTTC	CASSERNNEQFF
TRBD2	TRBV2	TRBJ2-7	-	TGTGCCAGCACTCCGGGGGGGAGCTCCTACGAGCAGTACTTC	CASTPGGSSYEQYF
-	TRBV28	TRBJ2-1	-	TGTGCCAGCAGTCCTAGTAATGAGCAGTTCTTC	CASSPSNEQFF
TRBD1	TRBV28	TRBJ1-5	once	TGTGCCAGCATCCAAAGGGGGCTTCCTCAGCCCCAGCATTTT	CASIQRGLPQPQHF
TRBD1	TRBV5-4	TRBJ2-7	-	TGTGCCAGCAGCTTCTCGGGACAGTCCGAGGACGAGCAGTACTTC	CASSFSGQSEDEQYF
TRBD1	TRBV2	TRBJ1-2	-	TGTGCCACCCCGACAGGGGACTATGGCTACACCTTC	CATPTGDYGYTF
-	TRBV21-1	TRBJ1-1	-	TGTGCCAGAGACAAATGTCGGGACAGGGGGCAAACTGAAGCTTTCTTT	CARDKCRDRGQTEAFF
-	TRBV18	TRBJ1-1	-	TGTGCCAGCTCACCAGAGGGAGGGGGCACTGAAGCTTTCTTT	CASSPEGGGTEAFF
-	TRBV2	TRBJ2-1	-	TGTGCCAGCAGGGGGGAGTTCAGTCAGGATGAGCAGTTCTTC	CASRGEFSQDEQFF
-	TRBV5-1	TRBJ2-1	-	TGCGCCAGCAGCTATCTAGCCGACGGGAGCTATGAGCAGTTCTTC	CASSYLADGSYEQFF
TRBD1	TRBV7-9	TRBJ1-2	-	TGTGCCAGCAGCTTAGGTAGGGACAGCTTTCGGGGCTACACCTTC	CASSLGRDSFRGYTF